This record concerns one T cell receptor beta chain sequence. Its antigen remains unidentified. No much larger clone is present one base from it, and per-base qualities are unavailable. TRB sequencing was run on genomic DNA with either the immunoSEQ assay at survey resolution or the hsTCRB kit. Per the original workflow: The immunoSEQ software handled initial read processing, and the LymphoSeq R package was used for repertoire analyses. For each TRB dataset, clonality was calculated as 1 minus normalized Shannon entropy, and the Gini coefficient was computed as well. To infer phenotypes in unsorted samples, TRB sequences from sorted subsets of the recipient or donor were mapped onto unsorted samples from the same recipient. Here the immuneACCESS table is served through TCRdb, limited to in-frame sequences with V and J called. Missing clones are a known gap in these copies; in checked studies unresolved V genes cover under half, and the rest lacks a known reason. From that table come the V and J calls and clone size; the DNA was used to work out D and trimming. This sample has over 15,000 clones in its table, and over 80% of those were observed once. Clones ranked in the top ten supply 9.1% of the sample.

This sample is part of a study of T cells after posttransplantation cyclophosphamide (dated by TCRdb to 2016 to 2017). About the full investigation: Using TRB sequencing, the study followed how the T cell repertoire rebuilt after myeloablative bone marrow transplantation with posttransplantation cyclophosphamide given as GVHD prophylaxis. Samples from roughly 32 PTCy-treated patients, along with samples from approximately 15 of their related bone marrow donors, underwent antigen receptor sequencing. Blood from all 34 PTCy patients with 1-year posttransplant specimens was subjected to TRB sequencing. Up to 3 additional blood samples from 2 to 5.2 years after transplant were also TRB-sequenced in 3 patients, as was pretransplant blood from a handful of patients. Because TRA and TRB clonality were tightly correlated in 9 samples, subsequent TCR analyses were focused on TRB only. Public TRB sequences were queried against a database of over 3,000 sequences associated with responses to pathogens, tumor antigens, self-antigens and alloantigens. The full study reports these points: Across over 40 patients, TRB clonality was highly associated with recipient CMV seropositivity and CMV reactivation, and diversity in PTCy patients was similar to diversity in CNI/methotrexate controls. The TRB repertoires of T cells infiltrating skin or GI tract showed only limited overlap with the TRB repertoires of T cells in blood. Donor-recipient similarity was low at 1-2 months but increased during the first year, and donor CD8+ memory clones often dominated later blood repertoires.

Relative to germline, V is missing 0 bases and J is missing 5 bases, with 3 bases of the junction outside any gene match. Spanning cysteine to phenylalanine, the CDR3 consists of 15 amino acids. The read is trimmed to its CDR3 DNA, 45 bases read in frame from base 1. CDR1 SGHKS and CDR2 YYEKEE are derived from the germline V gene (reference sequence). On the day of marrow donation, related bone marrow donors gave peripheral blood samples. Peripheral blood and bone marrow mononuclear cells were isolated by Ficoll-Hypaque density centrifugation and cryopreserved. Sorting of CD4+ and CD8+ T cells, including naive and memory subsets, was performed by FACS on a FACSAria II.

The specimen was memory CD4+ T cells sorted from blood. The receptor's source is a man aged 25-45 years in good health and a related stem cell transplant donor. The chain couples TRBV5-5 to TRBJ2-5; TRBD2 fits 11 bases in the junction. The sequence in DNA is TGTGCCAGCAGCTTGGTAGCGGGGGGGTTCGAGACCCAGTACTTC. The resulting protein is CASSLVAGGFETQYF.